This entry is about one T cell receptor (beta chain). The source of the sample is a study of cytomegalovirus exposure and HLA in healthy donors. About the study: A previous analysis identified fewer than 130 million unique TCR beta sequences derived from 180 million or so T cells.

Primers for the PCR totalled 60 Vbeta and 13 Jbeta. The repertoire was sequenced with immunoSEQ multiplex PCR; TCRdb's copy has only in-frame clones and lacks some. This table holds 100,000 to 150,000 clones, roughly four fifths found once. Trimming removed 7 bases from V and 0 bases from J, with 12 bases in between. There are 14 residues in the CDR3. Germline-derived CDR1 and CDR2 are ENHRY and SYGVKD. At collection, donors were nominally healthy, but unrecorded immune exposures were probable. Specimen: PBMCs. The chain has TRBV10-3 and TRBJ1-1, with a possible D match to TRBD1 (6 bases). This receptor was identified in a man between 50 and 59 years old in good health and CMV-seronegative. CDR3 DNA: TGTGCCATCAATAGTCAGGGGCTGAACACTGAAGCTTTCTTT. Translated: CAINSQGLNTEAFF.